The clone carrying this T cell receptor (beta chain) was observed a handful of times. Its antigen is not identified. The CDR3 contains 15 residues. In germline, CDR1 is SGHRS, CDR2 YFSETQ. Trimming cost V 0 bases and J 3 bases; bases outside gene matches: 4. The sample is drawn from a study of T cells after yellow fever vaccination. Across the whole study: Those fractions that held only low numbers of cells were prepared using the SMART-Seq v4 Ultra Low Input RNA kit.

Researchers made TCR cDNA using 5'RACE template switching, and this step added a universal primer site and UMIs. Each CDR3 protein gets one entry after TCRdb re-called the 5' RACE reads with MiXCR. This table holds about 300,000 distinct CDR3 sequences, approximately 10% found once. Regarding the study as a whole: The study re-detected most primary-vaccination clones after the booster (96% CD4, roughly 91% CD8). Researchers cautioned that FACS-sorted repertoires could harbor abundant clonotypes contaminating from the bulk population.

Sequencing was performed on CD4+ T cells sorted from PBMCs, taken 5 days after the yellow fever booster vaccination. The sequence was collected from a man younger than 35 who received the YFV17D yellow fever vaccine. This chain connects TRBV5-1 to TRBJ2-3; 7 bases are a match to TRBD2. CDR3 nucleotide sequence: TGCGCCAGCAGCTTGGACCCTAGCGGTACAGATACGCAGTATTTT. It specifies CASSLDPSGTDTQYF. The variable domain in full, completed from reference TRBV5-1 and TRBJ2-3, reads KAGVTQTPRYLIKTRGQQVTLSCSPISGHRSVSWYQQTPGQGLQFLFEYFSETQRNKGNFPGRFSGRQFSNSRSEMNVSTLELGDSALYLCASSLDPSGTDTQYFGPGTRLTVL.